The 3 T cell receptor beta chains in this list originate from one sample, sequenced in a study of cytomegalovirus exposure and HLA in healthy donors. The protocol was immunoSEQ multiplex PCR, while the TCRdb copy is restricted to in-frame clones and leaves out a portion. The table includes some 110,000 clones, more than 85% detected once. Sequencing was done on a sample of PBMCs. Receptors originate from a woman aged 18-29 years in good health and CMV-seropositive.

The rearrangement joins TRBV28 to TRBJ1-1, with no clear D. Germline assignment: CDR1 MDHEN and CDR2 SYDVKM. Trimming took 2 bases from V and 7 from J, leaving 11 bases between them. The CDR3 loop spans 13 amino acids. The CDR3 spells CASSLAGRSEAFF. Written as DNA, the CDR3 is TGTGCCAGCAGTTTAGCCGGGAGGAGTGAAGCTTTCTTT.

This clone was counted once. The chain uses TRBV5-1 and TRBJ2-1, with TRBD2 matching 8 bases. V dropped 4 bases and J dropped 7; count of bases not matched to a gene: 10. The CDR3 loop spans 15 amino acids. CDR1 is SGHRS, CDR2 YFSETQ, per germline. CDR3 region: CASSLGREGDNEQFF. The CDR3 DNA sequence: TGCGCCAGCAGCCTGGGTCGGGAGGGAGATAATGAGCAGTTCTTC. Full variable domain (remainder filled in from reference TRBV5-1 and TRBJ2-1): KAGVTQTPRYLIKTRGQQVTLSCSPISGHRSVSWYQQTPGQGLQFLFEYFSETQRNKGNFPGRFSGRQFSNSRSEMNVSTLELGDSALYLCASSLGREGDNEQFFGPGTRLTVL.

The chain couples TRBV5-6 to TRBJ1-1; 11 bases match TRBD1. Germline assignment: CDR1 SGHDT and CDR2 YYEEEE. This CDR3 contains 12 residues. V was pared by 4 bases and J by 10 bases, with 3 bases of the junction left unmatched. CDR3 bases: TGTGCCAGCAGCCGGACAGGGGGCCGAGCTTTCTTT. It translates to CASSRTGGRAFF.